Listed here are 9 T cell receptor beta chains from one sample, sequenced in a study of OX40 agonist ivuxolimab in advanced cancers. Sequenced by immunoSEQ multiplex PCR; TCRdb stores in-frame clones only, minus some. The profile covers tens of thousands of clones, with around nine tenths appearing a single time and around 2.1% taken by the ten largest. Sequencing used CD4+ or CD8+ T cells sorted from blood, obtained in a trial of the OX40 agonist ivuxolimab. These receptors came from an adult with an advanced solid tumor such as melanoma, head and neck, liver or kidney cancer.

CDR3 in amino acids: CASRRTGGAGGNTIYF. The CDR3 region has the DNA TGTGCCAGCAGGAGGACAGGGGGCGCGGGCGGAAACACCATATATTTT. V usage is TRBV6-6 and J usage is TRBJ1-3; 11 nucleotides agree with TRBD1. In germline, CDR1 is MNHNY, CDR2 SVGAGI (reference sequence). After removal of 6 bases from V and 4 bases from J, the junction contained 8 bases not matched to a gene. CDR3 size: 16 residues.

This clone was observed once. This rearrangement joins TRBV28 to TRBJ1-2; 10 positions match TRBD1. Unmatched junction bases numbered 7, after V lost 5 bases and J lost 4 bases. The CDR3 has 15 amino acids. Germline V gene data show CDR1 as MDHEN and CDR2 as SYDVKM. The CDR3 reads CASSLPTGGSYGYTF. The CDR3 coding sequence is TGTGCCAGCAGTCTTCCGACAGGGGGCAGCTATGGCTACACCTTC.

The rearrangement uses TRBV2 and TRBJ2-7; TRBD1 matches at 7 bases. In germline, CDR1 is SNHLY, CDR2 FYNNEI. This CDR3 region has 13 residues. V shed 5 bases, J shed 5 bases, and the junction held 6 bases outside the gene matches. The CDR3 nucleotides are TGTGCCAGCAGTCAAAACAGGGGAGACGAGCAGTACTTC. Protein: CASSQNRGDEQYF.

The chain employs TRBV9 and TRBJ2-7, with D uncertain. The CDR3 has 15 amino acids. The V gene lost 4 bases and the J gene lost 0 bases, with 14 bases spanning the gap. Germline V gene sequence: CDR1 SGDLS, CDR2 YYNGEE. CDR3 bases: TGTGCCAGCAGCCCATCCCCGCAGGCCTCCTACGAGCAGTACTTC. It translates to CASSPSPQASYEQYF.

CDR3 DNA sequence: TGTGCCAGCAGCCAAGCGGTACAGCCGAATGAAAAACTGTTTTTT. Translating gives CASSQAVQPNEKLFF. This rearrangement joins TRBV4-2 to TRBJ1-4, with unresolved D. V was clipped by 1 base and J by 5 bases, with 11 bases between them. Germline CDR1 LGHNA, CDR2 YNFKEQ. The CDR3 has 15 amino acids.

The chain couples TRBV28 to TRBJ1-1, with D possibly TRBD1 on 6 matching bases. Trimming cost V 5 bases and J 0 bases, with 10 bases left between them. The CDR3 consists of 14 residues. Germline CDR1 reads MDHEN; CDR2 reads SYDVKM. The CDR3 sequence: CASSQTGLNTEAFF. The CDR3 bases are TGTGCCAGCAGTCAGACAGGTTTGAACACTGAAGCTTTCTTT.

The chain has TRBV5-1 and TRBJ2-5; no clear D gene. The CDR3 is made up of 12 amino acids. The V gene's germline CDR1 is SGHRS and CDR2 YFSETQ. V was trimmed by 4 bases and J by 3 bases, leaving 7 bases between them. Here the CDR3 DNA reads TGCGCCAGCAGCCTTAATGAAGAGACCCAGTACTTC. This sequence encodes CASSLNEETQYF. Full variable domain (remainder filled in from reference TRBV5-1 and TRBJ2-5): KAGVTQTPRYLIKTRGQQVTLSCSPISGHRSVSWYQQTPGQGLQFLFEYFSETQRNKGNFPGRFSGRQFSNSRSEMNVSTLELGDSALYLCASSLNEETQYFGPGTRLLVL.

This chain uses TRBV21-1 with TRBJ2-3; the table names TRBD1, a call not compared with the DNA. TRBV21-1 corresponds to a pseudogene. The CDR3 contains 12 residues. The CDR3 sequence is CASSRQTDTQYF. DNA for the CDR3: TGTGCCAGCAGTCGCCAGACAGATACGCAGTATTTT.

This clone turned up a few times. The chain has TRBV7-2 and TRBJ2-2; perhaps D is TRBD1 or TRBD2 (5 bases each). Germline CDR1 reads SGHTA; CDR2 reads FQGNSA. The CDR3 contains 14 residues. Trimming pared 1 base from V and 7 bases from J, leaving 10 bases between. The CDR3 region has the DNA TGTGCCAGCAGCTTAGAGGGGAGCAGCGGGGAGCTGTTTTTT. Translating it yields CASSLEGSSGELFF. The full variable domain, completed using reference TRBV7-2 and TRBJ2-2, is GAGVSQSPSNKVTEKGKDVELRCDPISGHTALYWYRQSLGQGLEFLIYFQGNSAPDKSGLPSDRFSAERTGGSVSTLTIQRTQQEDSAVYLCASSLEGSSGELFFGEGSRLTVL.